Presented here are 12 T cell receptor beta chains from one specimen sequenced in a study of blood T cell repertoires in COVID-19. The method was immunoSEQ multiplex PCR; TCRdb's version includes in-frame clones alone and lacks a portion of them. Of approximately 75,000 clones in the sample, approximately 86% were seen once. Sample: peripheral blood. Receptors originate from a man at least 80 years old with COVID-19, enrolled during active disease.

This clone has only one observation. The chain is built from TRBV19 and TRBJ1-2; D is unclear. From germline, CDR1 is LNHDA and CDR2 SQIVND (reference sequence). V was trimmed by 4 bases and J by 0 bases, leaving 9 bases between them. The CDR3 has 14 amino acids. The CDR3 DNA reads TGTGCCAGTAGTAACACAGCCGCTAACTATGGCTACACCTTC. Translated, it gives CASSNTAANYGYTF.

This clone was detected only once. The gene calls are TRBV29-1 and TRBJ2-2; a possible D gene is TRBD2 (6 bases). This CDR3 has 14 amino acids. Trimming pared 3 bases from V and 1 base from J, leaving 9 bases between. Germline lookup yields CDR1 SQVTM and CDR2 ANQGSEA. Here the CDR3 DNA reads TGCAGCGTTGAGCGGGACGGGAACACCGGGGAGCTGTTTTTT. This sequence encodes CSVERDGNTGELFF.

CDR3 sequence reads: CASSPDRGPLYGYTF. As DNA, the CDR3 is TGTGCCAGCAGCCCCGACAGAGGACCTCTCTATGGCTACACCTTC. V is TRBV9 and J is TRBJ1-2; TRBD1 is a possible D gene (5 bases). The CDR3 loop spans 15 amino acids. CDR1 and CDR2 from the germline V gene are SGDLS and YYNGEE. The V end was cut by 4 bases, the J end by 4 bases, with 17 bases between.

The chain uses TRBV19 and TRBJ1-5; 8 bases map to TRBD1. The trim removed 8 bases at V and 5 bases at J, leaving 11 bases unmatched. Germline V gives CDR1 LNHDA, CDR2 SQIVND (reference sequence). This CDR3 is built from 15 residues. CDR3 in DNA: TGTGCCAGTGGAAGAGGGACAGGTAACGATCAGCCCCAGCATTTT. Its protein is CASGRGTGNDQPQHF.

The V and J genes are TRBV2 and TRBJ1-3; possibly TRBD1 for D (5 bases). The CDR3 is 15 amino acids. V dropped 4 bases and J dropped 0 bases, with 10 bases sitting between them. From germline, CDR1 is SNHLY and CDR2 FYNNEI. The CDR3 here is CASSAQGLSGNTIYF. The DNA of the CDR3 is TGTGCCAGCAGTGCTCAGGGCCTCTCTGGAAACACCATATATTTT.

The chain joins TRBV19 to TRBJ1-1; TRBD1 is a possible D gene (5 bases). Per germline, CDR1 LNHDA and CDR2 SQIVND (reference sequence). V lost 3 bases and J lost 0, with 26 bases in between. The CDR3 totals 20 residues. The CDR3 coding sequence is TGTGCCAGTAGTATGCGGATGGTGGGCAGGGCCATTCTAATGAACACTGAAGCTTTCTTT. This gives the protein CASSMRMVGRAILMNTEAFF.

This chain connects TRBV5-4 to TRBJ2-1; TRBD2 aligns across 9 bases. The V segment lost 0 bases and the J segment 5 bases; nucleotides outside the gene matches: 6. CDR1 SGHNT and CDR2 YYREEE come from the germline V gene (reference sequence). CDR3 size: 16 residues. The CDR3 here is CASSLGSWTSDNEQFF. The DNA of the CDR3 is TGTGCCAGCAGCTTGGGCTCCTGGACTAGCGACAATGAGCAGTTCTTC.

The rearrangement links TRBV14 to TRBJ2-3; 8 nucleotides agree with TRBD1. Germline CDR1 reads SGHDN; CDR2 reads FVKESK. V was pared by 6 bases and J by 1 base, with 0 bases of the junction left unmatched. This CDR3 is 13 amino acids long. The CDR3 DNA is TGTGCCAGCAGGGGACAGGGCACAGATACGCAGTATTTT. It codes for CASRGQGTDTQYF.

The CDR3: CASSGTGPNSGNTIYF. The DNA of the CDR3 is TGCGCCAGCAGCGGGACAGGGCCCAACTCTGGAAACACCATATATTTT. The chain links TRBV5-1 to TRBJ1-3; 9 bases are shared with TRBD1. V was clipped by 4 bases and J by 0 bases; unmatched bases: 5. Germline values: CDR1 SGHRS, CDR2 YFSETQ. This CDR3 region has 16 residues.

The chain combines TRBV7-9 with TRBJ2-5; 12 bases fit TRBD2. The germline V gene has CDR1 SEHNR and CDR2 FQNEAQ (reference sequence). The CDR3 contains 15 residues. V was pared by 1 base and J by 3 bases, with 0 bases of the junction left unmatched. CDR3 loop: CASSLGLAGEETQYF. CDR3 sequence (DNA): TGTGCCAGCAGCTTAGGACTAGCGGGGGAAGAGACCCAGTACTTC.

The chain couples TRBV6-6 to TRBJ1-2, with TRBD1 matching over 7 bases. The CDR3 has 14 residues. After removal of 4 bases from V and 6 bases from J, the junction contained 8 bases not matched to a gene. Germline lookup yields CDR1 MNHNY and CDR2 SVGAGI (reference sequence). The DNA of the CDR3 is TGTGCCAGCAGTTCCCCGGGACAGACAGATGGCTACACCTTC. This translates into CASSSPGQTDGYTF.

This clone was detected once. This chain joins TRBV9 and TRBJ2-3; D unclear. Trimming stripped 10 bases from V and 2 bases from J, with 17 bases between. Per the germline V gene, CDR1 is SGDLS and CDR2 is YYNGEE. The CDR3 has 14 amino acids. The chain's CDR3 is CAASESPHTDTQYF. In DNA form, the CDR3 reads TGTGCCGCCTCGGAGTCCCCCCACACAGATACGCAGTATTTT.